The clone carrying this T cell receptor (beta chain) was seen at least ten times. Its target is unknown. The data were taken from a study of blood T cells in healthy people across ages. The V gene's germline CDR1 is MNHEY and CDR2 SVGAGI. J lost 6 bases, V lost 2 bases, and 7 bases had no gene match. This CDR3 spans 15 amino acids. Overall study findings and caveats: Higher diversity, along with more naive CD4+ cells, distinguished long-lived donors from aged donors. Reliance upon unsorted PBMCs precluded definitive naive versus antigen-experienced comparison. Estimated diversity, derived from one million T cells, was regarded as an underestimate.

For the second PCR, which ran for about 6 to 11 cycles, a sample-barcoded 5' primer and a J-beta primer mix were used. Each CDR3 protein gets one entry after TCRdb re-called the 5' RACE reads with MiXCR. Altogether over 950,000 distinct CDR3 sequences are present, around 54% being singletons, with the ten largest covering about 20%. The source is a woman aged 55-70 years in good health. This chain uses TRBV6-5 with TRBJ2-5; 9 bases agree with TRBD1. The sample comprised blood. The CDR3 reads CASSYAGTGKKTQYF. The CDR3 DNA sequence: TGTGCCAGCAGTTACGCCGGGACAGGGAAGAAGACCCAGTACTTC.